This entry lists 13 T cell receptor beta chains sequenced from one sample in a study of shared clonotypes between healthy human individuals. Naive CD8 isolation took CD45RO-negative cells positively selected for CCR7 and excluded terminally differentiated effector memory CD45RA+ cells. Generated by immunoSEQ multiplex PCR, the TCRdb table keeps only in-frame clones and is missing some. The sample lists about 2.2 million clones; 93% were seen once. The sample taken for sequencing was naive CD8+ T cells from PBMCs. The receptors stem from a man younger than 35 in good health. Some clones in this sample may be carry-over from other donors' samples.

The chain carries TRBV4-1 and TRBJ1-1; D not resolved. The CDR3 consists of 17 residues. Germline CDR1 reads MGHRA; CDR2 reads YSYEKL. V was trimmed by 1 base and J by 3 bases, leaving 18 bases between them. The CDR3 nucleotides are TGCGCCAGCAGCCAAGGTGGATATGGCAGAGGAGACACTGAAGCTTTCTTT. It translates to CASSQGGYGRGDTEAFF.

The chain uses TRBV11-2 and TRBJ2-2; D uncertain. The CDR3 loop spans 11 amino acids. V gave up 5 bases and J gave up 8 bases, with 6 bases separating them. CDR1 and CDR2 (germline): SGHAT, FQNNGV. Here the CDR3 reads CASSIPGELFF. The CDR3 DNA sequence: TGTGCCAGCAGCATACCAGGGGAGCTGTTTTTT. Complete variable domain (other parts from reference TRBV11-2 and TRBJ2-2): EAGVAQSPRYKIIEKRQSVAFWCNPISGHATLYWYQQILGQGPKLLIQFQNNGVVDDSQLPKDRFSAERLKGVDSTLKIQPAKLEDSAVYLCASSIPGELFFGEGSRLTVL.

This clone was seen only once. The rearrangement uses TRBV19 and TRBJ2-1; no firm D call. The V gene lost 3 bases and the J gene lost 9 bases, with 9 bases spanning the gap. This CDR3 has 12 residues. Germline-derived CDR1 and CDR2 are LNHDA and SQIVND (reference sequence). CDR3 loop: CASSMASREQFF. CDR3 in DNA: TGTGCCAGTAGTATGGCATCCCGTGAGCAGTTCTTC.

This clone was seen a single time. Here the CDR3 reads CASRPLSGATDTQYF. The CDR3 bases are TGTGCCAGCAGGCCCTTAAGCGGAGCCACAGATACGCAGTATTTT. The chain uses TRBV27 and TRBJ2-3; maybe TRBD2 (5 bases). V dropped 6 bases and J dropped 2 bases, with 15 bases sitting between them. The germline CDR1 and CDR2 sequences are MNHEY and SMNVEV (reference sequence). This CDR3 contains 15 residues.

The chain joins TRBV6-1 to TRBJ2-3; 7 bases line up with TRBD2. Germline CDR1 reads MNHNS; CDR2 reads SASEGT. This CDR3 has 12 amino acids. Trimming at V came to 10 bases and at J to 4 bases, leaving 5 bases not matched to a gene. CDR3 in amino acids: CATRRGADTQYF. The CDR3 DNA follows: TGTGCCACCCGACGGGGGGCAGATACGCAGTATTTT.

This rearrangement joins TRBV5-1 to TRBJ1-3; D gene ambiguous. CDR1 is SGHRS, CDR2 YFSETQ, per germline. V gave up 0 bases and J gave up 8 bases, with 21 bases separating them. This CDR3 contains 17 residues. Here the CDR3 DNA reads TGCGCCAGCAGCTTGGCCCTACGTCGGACGCCTGGTGACACCATATATTTT. Amino acids: CASSLALRRTPGDTIYF.

J is TRBJ2-3 and V is TRBV7-8, with D unclear. The CDR3 loop spans 13 amino acids. Looked up from germline, CDR1 is SGHVS and CDR2 is FQNEAQ. V was trimmed by 1 base and J by 6 bases, leaving 8 bases between them. The CDR3 nucleotides read TGTGCCAGCAGCTTAGTAGAAGGGGATACGCAGTATTTT. Amino acids: CASSLVEGDTQYF. Together with reference TRBV7-8 and TRBJ2-3, the CDR3 gives the full variable domain: GAGVSQSPRYKVAKRGQDVALRCDPISGHVSLFWYQQALGQGPEFLTYFQNEAQLDKSGLPSDRFFAERPEGSVSTLKIQRTQQEDSAVYLCASSLVEGDTQYFGPGTRLTVL.

With respect to this clone: The junction departs from germline at one end; a sequencing error may be responsible. The chain couples TRBV6-6 to TRBJ1-1; D may be TRBD1 (6 bases). Germline assignment: CDR1 MNHNY and CDR2 SVGAGI (reference sequence). The CDR3 runs 14 residues. The CDR3 loop reads CASSYEGLVGRDTF. The CDR3 nucleotides read TGTGCCAGCAGTTACGAGGGTTTGGTAGGGAGGGACACCTTT.

The genes are TRBV4-3 and TRBJ2-7; weak D call: TRBD1 (7 bases). Trimming left V 4 bases short and J 7 bases short, with 26 bases between. The CDR3 consists of 17 residues. Germline V gene lookup returns CDR1 LGHNA and CDR2 YSLEER. As DNA, the CDR3 is TGCGCCAGCAGCCCGCGAGTAGAGTCAGGGGGGACCAGGGAGCAGTACTTC. The encoded protein is CASSPRVESGGTREQYF.

Only one count was recorded for this clone. The V gene is TRBV7-8, the J gene TRBJ2-7; TRBD1 agrees at 9 bases. The CDR3 runs to 17 residues. V was clipped by 2 bases and J by 4 bases; unmatched bases: 12. CDR1 is SGHVS and CDR2 is FQNEAQ in the germline V gene. CDR3 sequence (DNA): TGTGCCAGCAGCTTAAGGGTAGAGGGACAGGGTAGGTACGAGCAGTACTTC. Protein sequence: CASSLRVEGQGRYEQYF.

This sequence joins TRBV28 and TRBJ1-5; D call uncertain. Germline CDR1 and CDR2: MDHEN and SYDVKM. CDR3 length: 16 residues. V lost 1 base and J 1 base, leaving 11 bases between the germline ends. CDR3 protein: CASSLYSDPSNQPQHF. Written as DNA, the CDR3 is TGTGCCAGCAGTTTATATAGCGATCCCAGCAATCAGCCCCAGCATTTT.

The rearrangement links TRBV5-1 to TRBJ1-2; D gene unclear. CDR1 and CDR2 from the germline V gene are SGHRS and YFSETQ. The CDR3 contains 13 residues. V dropped 3 bases and J dropped 8 bases, with 14 bases sitting between them. The CDR3, as DNA: TGCGCCAGCAGCTCGATGGACGGCCCGGGCTACACCTTC. Amino acids: CASSSMDGPGYTF. The full variable domain, completed using reference TRBV5-1 and TRBJ1-2, is KAGVTQTPRYLIKTRGQQVTLSCSPISGHRSVSWYQQTPGQGLQFLFEYFSETQRNKGNFPGRFSGRQFSNSRSEMNVSTLELGDSALYLCASSSMDGPGYTFGSGTRLTVV.

J is TRBJ1-4 and V is TRBV6-1, with TRBD1 identical over 9 bases. The junction had 12 bases not matched to a gene; V was cut back by 11 bases and J by 5 bases. CDR3 length: 15 amino acids. Germline assignment: CDR1 MNHNS and CDR2 SASEGT. DNA of the CDR3: TGTGCCTCGAGACAGGGGGATTTCTCGAATGAAAAACTGTTTTTT. This sequence encodes CASRQGDFSNEKLFF.